This passage covers 2 T cell receptor beta chains from one sample sequenced in a study of OX40 agonist ivuxolimab in advanced cancers. The data were produced by immunoSEQ multiplex PCR, yet TCRdb's version contains in-frame clones alone and is incomplete. The sample lists around 83,000 clones; roughly 84% were seen once. The specimen was CD4+ or CD8+ T cells sorted from blood, collected in a trial of the OX40 agonist ivuxolimab. These receptors all come from an adult with an advanced solid tumor such as melanoma, head and neck, liver or kidney cancer.

J is TRBJ2-5 and V is TRBV18; 7 bases are a match to TRBD1. V was clipped by 2 bases and J by 2 bases; unmatched bases: 8. The CDR3 has 16 amino acids. CDR1 KGHSH and CDR2 LQKENI come from the germline V gene. The CDR3 DNA reads as TGTGCCAGCTCACCAAATCCGGGACAGACACAAGAGACCCAGTACTTC. This translates into CASSPNPGQTQETQYF.

The chain has TRBV7-9 and TRBJ1-2, with D tentatively TRBD1 (6 bases). The CDR3 is 13 residues long. The germline V and J ends were trimmed by 5 bases and 7 bases, with 14 bases remaining between them. The germline V gene has CDR1 SEHNR and CDR2 FQNEAQ (reference sequence). The CDR3 bases are TGTGCCAGCAGCCAGACGGGGGCGCGTGGCTACACCTTC. It specifies CASSQTGARGYTF. Together with reference TRBV7-9 and TRBJ1-2, the CDR3 gives the full variable domain: DTGVSQNPRHKITKRGQNVTFRCDPISEHNRLYWYRQTLGQGPEFLTYFQNEAQLEKSRLLSDRFSAERPKGSFSTLEIQRTEQGDSAMYLCASSQTGARGYTFGSGTRLTVV.